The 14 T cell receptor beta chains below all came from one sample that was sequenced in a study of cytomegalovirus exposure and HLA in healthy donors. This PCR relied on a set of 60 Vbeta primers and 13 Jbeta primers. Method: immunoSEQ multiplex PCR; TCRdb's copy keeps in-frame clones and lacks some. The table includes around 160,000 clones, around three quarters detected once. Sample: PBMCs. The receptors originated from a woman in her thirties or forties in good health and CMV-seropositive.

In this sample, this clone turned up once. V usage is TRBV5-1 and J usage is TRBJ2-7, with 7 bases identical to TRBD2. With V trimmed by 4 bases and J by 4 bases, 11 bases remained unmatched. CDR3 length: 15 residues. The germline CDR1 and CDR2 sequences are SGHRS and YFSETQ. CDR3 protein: CASSVGPGLQYEQYF. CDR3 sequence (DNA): TGCGCCAGCAGCGTAGGACCGGGACTACAATACGAGCAGTACTTC.

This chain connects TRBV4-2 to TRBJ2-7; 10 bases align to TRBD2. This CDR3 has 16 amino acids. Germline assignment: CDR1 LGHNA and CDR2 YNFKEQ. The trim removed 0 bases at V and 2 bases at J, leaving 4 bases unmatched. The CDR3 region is CASSQDSSGGAYEQYF. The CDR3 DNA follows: TGTGCCAGCAGCCAAGATTCCAGCGGGGGGGCCTACGAGCAGTACTTC.

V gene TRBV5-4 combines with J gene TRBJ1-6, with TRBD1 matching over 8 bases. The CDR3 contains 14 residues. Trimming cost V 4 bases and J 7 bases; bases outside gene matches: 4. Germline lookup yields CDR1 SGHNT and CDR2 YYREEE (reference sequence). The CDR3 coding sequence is TGTGCCAGCAGCGAGACAGGGGTAAATTCACCCCTCCACTTT. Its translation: CASSETGVNSPLHF.

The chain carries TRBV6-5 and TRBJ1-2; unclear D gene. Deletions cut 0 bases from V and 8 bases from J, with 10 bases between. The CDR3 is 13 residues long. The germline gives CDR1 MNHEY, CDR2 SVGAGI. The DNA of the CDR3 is TGTGCCAGCAGTTACTCTGGGCGTCCCGGCTACACCTTC. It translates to CASSYSGRPGYTF.

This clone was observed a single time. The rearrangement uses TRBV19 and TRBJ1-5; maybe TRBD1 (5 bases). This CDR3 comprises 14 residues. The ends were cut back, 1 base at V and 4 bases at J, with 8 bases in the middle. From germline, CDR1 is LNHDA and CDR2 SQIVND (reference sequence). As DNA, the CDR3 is TGTGCCAGTAGTATAGCAGGGCTAAATCAGCCCCAGCATTTT. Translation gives CASSIAGLNQPQHF.

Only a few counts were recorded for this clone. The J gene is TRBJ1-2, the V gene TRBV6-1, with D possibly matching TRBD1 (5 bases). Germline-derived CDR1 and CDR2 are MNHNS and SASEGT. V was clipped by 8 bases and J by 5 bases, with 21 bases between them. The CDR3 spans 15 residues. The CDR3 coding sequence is TGTGCCAGCGACAACAGGATCCCCACCCTTTATGGCTACACCTTC. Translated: CASDNRIPTLYGYTF.

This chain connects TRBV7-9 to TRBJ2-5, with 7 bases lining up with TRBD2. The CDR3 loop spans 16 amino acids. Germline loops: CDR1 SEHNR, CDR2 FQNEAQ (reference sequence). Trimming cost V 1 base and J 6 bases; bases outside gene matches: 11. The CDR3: CASSLDGAGDFQTQYF. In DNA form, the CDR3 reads TGTGCCAGCAGCTTAGACGGGGCGGGAGACTTTCAGACCCAGTACTTC.

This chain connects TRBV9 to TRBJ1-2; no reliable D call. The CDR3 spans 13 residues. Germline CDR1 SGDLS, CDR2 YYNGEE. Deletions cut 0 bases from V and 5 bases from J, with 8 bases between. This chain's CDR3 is CASSVDPQYGYTF. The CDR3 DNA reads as TGTGCCAGCAGCGTAGATCCCCAATATGGCTACACCTTC.

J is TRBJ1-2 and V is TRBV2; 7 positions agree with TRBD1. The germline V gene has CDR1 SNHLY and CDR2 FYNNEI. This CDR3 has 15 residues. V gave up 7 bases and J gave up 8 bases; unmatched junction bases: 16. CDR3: CASTRQGAPPGGYTF. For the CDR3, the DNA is TGTGCCAGCACTCGACAGGGAGCTCCGCCGGGAGGCTACACCTTC.

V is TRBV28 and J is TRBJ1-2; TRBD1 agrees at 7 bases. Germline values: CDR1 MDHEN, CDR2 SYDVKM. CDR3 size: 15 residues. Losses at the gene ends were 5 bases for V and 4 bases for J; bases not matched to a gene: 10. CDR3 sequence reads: CASSIRQGLSYGYTF. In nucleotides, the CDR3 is TGTGCCAGCAGTATACGACAGGGCTTGTCCTATGGCTACACCTTC.

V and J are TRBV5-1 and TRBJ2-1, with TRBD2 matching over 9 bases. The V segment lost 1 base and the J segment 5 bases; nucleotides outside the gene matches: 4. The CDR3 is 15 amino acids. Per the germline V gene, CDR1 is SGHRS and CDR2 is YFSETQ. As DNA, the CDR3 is TGCGCCAGCAGCTTGTTAGCGGGGGAACACAATGAGCAGTTCTTC. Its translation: CASSLLAGEHNEQFF.

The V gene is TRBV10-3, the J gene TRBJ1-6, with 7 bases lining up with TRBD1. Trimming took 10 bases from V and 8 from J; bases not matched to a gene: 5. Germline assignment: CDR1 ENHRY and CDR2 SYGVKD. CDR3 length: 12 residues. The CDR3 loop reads CATSGTDSPLHF. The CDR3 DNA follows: TGTGCCACCTCCGGGACAGATTCACCCCTCCACTTT.

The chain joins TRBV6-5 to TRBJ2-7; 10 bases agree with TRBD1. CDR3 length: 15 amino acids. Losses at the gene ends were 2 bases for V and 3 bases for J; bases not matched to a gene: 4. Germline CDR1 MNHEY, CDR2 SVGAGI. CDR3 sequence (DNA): TGTGCCAGCAGTTACGGGGGACAGGGGCACTACGAGCAGTACTTC. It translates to CASSYGGQGHYEQYF.

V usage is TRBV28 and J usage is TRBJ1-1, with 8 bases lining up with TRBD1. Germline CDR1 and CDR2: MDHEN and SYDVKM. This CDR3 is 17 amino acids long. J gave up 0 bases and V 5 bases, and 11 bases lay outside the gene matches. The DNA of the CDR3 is TGTGCCAGCAGTGACCCTTCCGGGACAGGATTGAACACTGAAGCTTTCTTT. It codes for CASSDPSGTGLNTEAFF.